The 11 T cell receptor beta chains listed next were all sequenced from one sample in a study of radiotherapy plus CTLA-4 blockade in lung cancer. Profiled with immunoSEQ multiplex PCR; TCRdb holds only in-frame clones, not every one. The sample holds about 45,000 clones, roughly 63% seen once. The sample consisted of peripheral blood, taken from a patient treated with radiotherapy plus ipilimumab. The source is a human donor with non-small cell lung cancer who had a partial response to radiotherapy plus ipilimumab.

This clone has only a few counts. The V gene is TRBV18, the J gene TRBJ2-2, with 9 bases aligning to TRBD1. V lost 4 bases and J lost 4; bases outside the gene matches: 16. This CDR3 region has 19 residues. The germline gives CDR1 KGHSH, CDR2 LQKENI. CDR3 nucleotides: TGTGCCAGCTCACTCTCCGCGGCGTTGGGGACAGGGAGCACCGGGGAGCTGTTTTTT. The encoded protein is CASSLSAALGTGSTGELFF.

This chain uses TRBV25-1 with TRBJ2-2, with D possibly TRBD1 on 5 matching bases. Trimming took off 6 bases at V and 3 bases at J, with 20 bases between the two ends. This CDR3 contains 17 residues. The germline gives CDR1 MGHDK, CDR2 SYGVNS. DNA of the CDR3: TGTGCCAGCAGCTCCTCAAAAACAGGTTCCTACACCGGGGAGCTGTTTTTT. It translates to CASSSSKTGSYTGELFF.

The V gene is TRBV6-6, the J gene TRBJ2-7; D is ambiguous. Germline V gives CDR1 MNHNY, CDR2 SVGAGI (reference sequence). The CDR3 is made up of 14 amino acids. V lost 0 bases and J lost 1, with 7 bases in between. CDR3 DNA sequence: TGTGCCAGCAGTTACTCGGGCAGATCCTACGAGCAGTACTTC. It translates to CASSYSGRSYEQYF.

The rearrangement joins TRBV19 to TRBJ2-1, with 7 bases fitting TRBD2. The V segment lost 8 bases and the J segment 1 base; nucleotides outside the gene matches: 8. The CDR3 covers 15 residues. Per germline, CDR1 LNHDA and CDR2 SQIVND (reference sequence). Here the CDR3 DNA reads TGTGCCAGTGGTGCGAGGGGAGGGTCCTACAATGAGCAGTTCTTC. Amino acid sequence: CASGARGGSYNEQFF.

This clone has just one count. This rearrangement joins TRBV6-1 to TRBJ1-2; D might be TRBD1 (6 bases). The CDR3 totals 14 residues. CDR1 MNHNS and CDR2 SASEGT come from the germline V gene. V gave up 4 bases and J gave up 7 bases, with 16 bases separating them. CDR3 region: CASSVSYRDPGYTF. The CDR3 DNA follows: TGTGCCAGCAGTGTAAGTTACAGGGACCCTGGCTACACCTTC.

The chain joins TRBV30 to TRBJ1-6; D is ambiguous. The V end lost 5 bases, the J end lost 9 bases, and 23 bases lay between the germline ends. This CDR3 is built from 16 residues. Germline V gene data show CDR1 as GTSNPN and CDR2 as SVGIG (reference sequence). The CDR3 DNA reads TGTGCCTGGGCTCCCGGAGGGATCAGGTTAGGTTCACCCCTCCACTTT. Residues: CAWAPGGIRLGSPLHF.

This clone was counted ten times or more. The chain carries TRBV7-9 and TRBJ1-3; 8 bases match TRBD1. The CDR3 spans 15 residues. From germline, CDR1 is SEHNR and CDR2 FQNEAQ (reference sequence). V lost 2 bases to trimming and J lost 3 bases; unmatched junction nucleotides: 3. CDR3 nucleotides: TGTGCCAGCAGCTTATCAGGGGGCGGTGGAAACACCATATATTTT. It encodes CASSLSGGGGNTIYF.

The chain is built from TRBV6-1 and TRBJ2-3; weak D call: TRBD2 (6 bases). Per the germline V gene, CDR1 is MNHNS and CDR2 is SASEGT. This CDR3 is 13 amino acids long. Trimming took off 0 bases at V and 15 bases at J, with 16 bases between the two ends. CDR3 residues: CASSEARAGREYF. The CDR3 region has the DNA TGTGCCAGCAGTGAAGCGCGAGCGGGCAGGGAATATTTT.

This sequence joins TRBV5-8 and TRBJ1-2, with 8 bases fitting TRBD1. The ends lost 0 bases at V and 8 bases at J; junction bases unmatched: 3. This CDR3 is built from 13 residues. CDR1 SGHTS and CDR2 YDEGEE come from the germline V gene. DNA of the CDR3: TGTGCCAGCAGCTTGGCGGGACAGGAGGGCTACACCTTC. Translating it yields CASSLAGQEGYTF.

This clone was observed a few times. This sample also contains other DNA sequences that code for the same CDR3. This chain connects TRBV14 to TRBJ1-1, with TRBD1 as a possible D gene (6 bases). The V end was cut by 4 bases, the J end by 1 base, with 13 bases between. The germline gives CDR1 SGHDN, CDR2 FVKESK. CDR3 length: 15 residues. This chain's CDR3 is CASSLSGGGNTEAFF. CDR3 nucleotides: TGTGCCAGCAGCCTCTCGGGGGGCGGGAACACTGAAGCTTTCTTT.

DNA for the CDR3: TGTGCCTGCCGGACAGGGGGTAATTCACCCCTCCACTTT. This gives the protein CACRTGGNSPLHF. The chain employs TRBV30 and TRBJ1-6; 10 nucleotides line up with TRBD1. CDR1 and CDR2 (germline): GTSNPN, SVGIG (reference sequence). The V segment lost 6 bases and the J segment 6 bases; nucleotides outside the gene matches: 2. The CDR3 has 13 amino acids.